The next 24 T cell receptor delta chains were all read from a single sample in a study of gamma-delta chains in newborns, infants, children. TCRdb called clones anew from the reads with CATT. The sample contains over 2,000 delta-chain clones, around a tenth of which appear only once. The sample consisted of blood. These receptors came from a child who was a newborn, infant or young child, either healthy, febrile or measles-vaccinated (not recorded which).

This clone was seen only a few times. This clone may be a read error of a much larger clone one base away. The chain combines TRDV2 with TRDJ3; 13 bases are shared with TRDD3. The CDR3 sequence is 21 residues long. Looked up from germline, CDR1 is GEAIGNYY and CDR2 is EKD. The CDR3, as DNA: TGTGCCTGTGGCACCGTACTGGGGGATACGCGTTTCTCCTGGGACACCCGACAGATGTTTTTC. It codes for CACGTVLGDTRFSWDTRQMFF.

The rearrangement uses TRDV1 and TRDJ1; weak D call: TRDD2 (5 bases). The CDR3 is made up of 22 amino acids. Germline CDR1 and CDR2: TSWWSYY and QGS. The V and J ends lost 1 base and 0 bases respectively, with 30 bases between them. This CDR3 reads CALGERNKGRASLGPYTDKLIF. CDR3 DNA: TGTGCTCTTGGGGAACGGAATAAAGGACGAGCTTCCCTCGGGCCGTACACCGATAAACTCATCTTT.

There are a few counts of this clone. The mismatch at residue 8 between this DNA's translation and the TCRdb protein of a much larger clone likely reflects a read error; the protein shown is translated from the DNA. The same CDR3 arises from other DNA sequences in this sample as well. The J gene is TRDJ3, the V gene TRDV2; 9 nucleotides line up with TRDD3. From germline, CDR1 is GEAIGNYY and CDR2 EKD. This CDR3 contains 16 residues. V lost 9 bases and J lost 2; bases outside the gene matches: 7. CDR3 sequence reads: CATVLGDPWDTRQMFF. DNA for the CDR3: TGTGCCACCGTCCTGGGGGATCCCTGGGACACCCGACAGATGTTTTTC.

This clone was counted only a few times. This DNA translates differently at residue 8 from the TCRdb protein, which is that of a much larger clone; a read error is likely, and the protein shown is the DNA's own translation. The rearrangement uses TRDV1 and TRDJ1, with TRDD3 matching 7 bases. The germline CDR1 and CDR2 sequences are TSWWSYY and QGS. The CDR3 is 17 residues long. With 4 bases clipped from V and 2 bases from J, the junction kept 13 bases outside the gene matches. The CDR3 spells CALGGRYCGIQTDKLIF. In DNA form, the CDR3 reads TGTGCTCTTGGGGGCCGGTACTGTGGGATACAGACCGATAAACTCATCTTT.

The sample holds a few counts of this clone. The protein recorded in TCRdb matches a much larger clone and deviates from this DNA's translation at residue 9, suggesting a read error; the protein here is obtained by translating the DNA. V usage is TRDV2 and J usage is TRDJ2; 7 nucleotides align to TRDD3. CDR1 and CDR2 from the germline V gene are GEAIGNYY and EKD. The V segment lost 3 bases and the J segment 0 bases; nucleotides outside the gene matches: 9. The CDR3 has 17 amino acids. CDR3 amino acids: CACDALGATALTAQLFF. Here the CDR3 DNA reads TGTGCCTGTGACGCTCTGGGGGCCACAGCTTTGACAGCACAACTCTTCTTT.

This clone was found a few times. The translation of this DNA and the TCRdb protein of a much larger clone differ at residue 13, probably owing to a read error; the protein shown here is translated from the DNA. The CDR3 region has the DNA TGTGCCTGTGACGGACTGGGGGACATCTCCTGGGACATCCGACAGATGTTTTTC. It specifies CACDGLGDISWDIRQMFF. V gene TRDV2 combines with J gene TRDJ3, with 9 bases lining up with TRDD3. This CDR3 comprises 18 residues. Germline V gene lookup returns CDR1 GEAIGNYY and CDR2 EKD.

In its sample, this clone was seen a few times. A far larger clone is a single base away, which makes a read error likely. The same CDR3 can be traced to other DNA sequences in this sample. This chain connects TRDV2 to TRDJ2; 9 bases agree with TRDD3. V dropped 3 bases and J dropped 2; count of bases not matched to a gene: 12. The CDR3 length is 18 residues. Germline CDR1 GEAIGNYY, CDR2 EKD. The CDR3 sequence is CACDGLGDPLALTAQLFF. The CDR3 DNA sequence: TGTGCCTGTGACGGTCTGGGGGATCCTCTAGCCTTGACAGCACAACTCTTCTTT.

By share of the sample, this clone is medium-sized. The gene calls are TRDV1 and TRDJ1; 9 bases are a match to TRDD3. This CDR3 comprises 18 residues. The V and J ends lost 3 bases and 2 bases, in that order; junction bases with no gene match: 13. Germline CDR1 is TSWWSYY and CDR2 is QGS. The chain's CDR3 is CALGEYWGTPKATDKLIF. CDR3 bases: TGTGCTCTTGGGGAGTACTGGGGGACACCGAAGGCTACCGATAAACTCATCTTT.

CDR3 sequence reads: CATGGREGKLIF. The CDR3 nucleotides read TGTGCCACAGGGGGCCGTGAGGGTAAACTCATCTTT. The chain recombines TRDV2 with TRDJ1; D perhaps matches TRDD3 (5 bases). The CDR3 runs 12 residues. CDR1 and CDR2 (germline): GEAIGNYY, EKD. V was pared by 9 bases and J by 7 bases, with 17 bases between.

This clone has a handful of counts. This chain links TRDV2 with TRDJ3; 8 nucleotides agree with TRDD3. The CDR3 sequence is 17 residues long. Trimming removed 9 bases from V and 1 base from J; junction bases left unmatched: 10. Germline assignment: CDR1 GEAIGNYY and CDR2 EKD. The CDR3 sequence is CATVGGSESWDTRQMFF. Here the CDR3 DNA reads TGTGCCACCGTTGGGGGATCCGAATCCTGGGACACCCGACAGATGTTTTTC.

The rearrangement joins TRDV1 to TRDJ1; a possible D gene is TRDD3 (9 bases). Per the germline V gene, CDR1 is TSWWSYY and CDR2 is QGS. CDR3 size: 26 residues. V was cut by 0 bases and J by 0 bases, with 41 bases left in between. CDR3 nucleotide sequence: TGTGCTCTTGGGGAACTGGGGGGGAGCTTCCTACGGACTGGGGGACGGTTTCCCTCGTACACCGATAAACTCATCTTT. This translates into CALGELGGSFLRTGGRFPSYTDKLIF.

This clone is termed medium-sized. J is TRDJ3 and V is TRDV2; TRDD3 matches 8 bases. V shed 0 bases, J shed 0 bases, and the junction held 6 bases outside the gene matches. The length of the CDR3 is 19 residues. Germline CDR1 and CDR2: GEAIGNYY and EKD. DNA of the CDR3: TGTGCCTGTGACACCGTGGCTGGGGGAAGCTCCTGGGACACCCGACAGATGTTTTTC. Amino acid sequence: CACDTVAGGSSWDTRQMFF.

Concerning this clone itself: An end of the junction differs from the germline gene, which may be a read error. The sample contains more than one DNA sequence encoding this CDR3. This chain connects TRDV2 to TRDJ2; 9 positions agree with TRDD3. The CDR3 contains 18 residues. Germline V gives CDR1 GEAIGNYY, CDR2 EKD. CDR3 nucleotide sequence: TGCGCCTGTGACGCTCTTTACTGGGGGAAAGCTTTGACAGCACAACTCTTCTTT. Residues: CACDALYWGKALTAQLFF.

This clone came up a few times. A much larger clone is a single base away; this may be a read error. V and J are TRDV2 and TRDJ2, with TRDD3 matching 7 bases. This CDR3 has 15 amino acids. Looked up from germline, CDR1 is GEAIGNYY and CDR2 is EKD. The CDR3 region has the DNA TGTGCCTGTGCCACCTGGGGGTCTCCTACAGCACAACTCTTCTTT. Translating it yields CACATWGSPTAQLFF.

The rearrangement joins TRDV3 to TRDJ1, with TRDD3 matching over 10 bases. This CDR3 has 19 amino acids. V shed 1 base, J shed 6 bases, and the junction held 23 bases outside the gene matches. Per the germline V gene, CDR1 is TVYSNPD and CDR2 is GDNSRS (reference sequence). CDR3 nucleotide sequence: TGTGCCTTTACTCGGCCTACCGGCTGTACTGGGGGATTGTTCCATAAACTCATCTTT. It codes for CAFTRPTGCTGGLFHKLIF.

This clone was detected a few times. With a much larger clone just one base away, this may be a read error. V and J are TRDV2 and TRDJ1; 9 nucleotides line up with TRDD3. Germline V gene data show CDR1 as GEAIGNYY and CDR2 as EKD. The CDR3 consists of 21 residues. CDR3 region: CACATLHNWGTLATYTDKLIF. CDR3 bases: TGTGCCTGTGCCACCCTCCATAACTGGGGGACTCTTGCTACGTACACCGATAAACTCATCTTT.

This clone has only a few counts. CDR3 residues: CACDILGDDKLIF. CDR3 nucleotide sequence: TGTGCCTGTGACATACTGGGGGACGATAAACTCATCTTT. The rearrangement joins TRDV2 to TRDJ1, with 9 bases fitting TRDD3. The V gene end was trimmed by 2 bases and the J gene end by 4 bases; junction bases not matched to a gene: 1. The CDR3 consists of 13 residues. Germline loops: CDR1 GEAIGNYY, CDR2 EKD.

With regard to this clone: A read error likely explains why the TCRdb protein, taken from a much larger clone, differs from this DNA's translation at residue 4; the protein shown is translated from the DNA. The chain joins TRDV2 to TRDJ3; TRDD3 aligns across 11 bases. Germline trimming cut 5 bases from V and 0 bases from J; bases unmatched to any gene: 5. The CDR3 is made up of 18 amino acids. CDR1 is GEAIGNYY and CDR2 is EKD in the germline V gene. The CDR3 nucleotides read TGTGCCTGTGGCAGTACTGGGGGATACTCCTGGGACACCCGACAGATGTTTTTC. The encoded protein is CACGSTGGYSWDTRQMFF.

The CDR3 loop reads CATLQRVYTDKLIF. The CDR3 DNA reads as TGTGCCACCCTCCAGCGGGTGTACACCGATAAACTCATCTTT. The chain combines TRDV2 with TRDJ1; D is unresolved. The CDR3 is 14 residues long. Trimming took 9 bases from V and 0 from J, leaving 16 bases between them. Germline V gene sequence: CDR1 GEAIGNYY, CDR2 EKD.

V and J are TRDV2 and TRDJ1; 8 nucleotides line up with TRDD3. The CDR3 totals 16 residues. Germline V gives CDR1 GEAIGNYY, CDR2 EKD. V lost 9 bases, J lost 2 bases, and 16 bases stayed unmatched. CDR3 sequence (DNA): TGTGCCACCGATTCGTCCTGGGGGACCCCAACCGATAAACTCATCTTT. Translation: CATDSSWGTPTDKLIF.

This clone was observed a handful of times. The rearrangement joins TRDV2 to TRDJ1, with 10 bases that match TRDD3. This CDR3 has 15 amino acids. The germline V gene has CDR1 GEAIGNYY and CDR2 EKD. The trim removed 2 bases at V and 4 bases at J, leaving 6 bases unmatched. The DNA of the CDR3 is TGTGCCTGTGACATGCTGGGGGATAGGCGCGATAAACTCATCTTT. Amino acid sequence: CACDMLGDRRDKLIF.

As to this clone: A much more abundant neighbour one base away suggests this may be a read error. The chain joins TRDV2 to TRDJ1; possibly TRDD3 for D (6 bases). CDR1 is GEAIGNYY, CDR2 EKD, per germline. Deletions cut 5 bases from V and 0 bases from J, with 15 bases between. The length of the CDR3 is 15 residues. The CDR3 sequence: CACATVGMYTDKLIF. CDR3 nucleotides: TGTGCCTGTGCCACAGTGGGGATGTACACCGATAAACTCATCTTT.

As for this clone: Its ends do not fully match the called genes, so a read error is possible. The V gene is TRDV2, the J gene TRDJ1; D gene uncertain. The CDR3 runs to 11 residues. The germline V gene has CDR1 GEAIGNYY and CDR2 EKD. CDR3 nucleotides: TGTGCCACATGGTGGACCGATCAACTCATCTTT. Its translation: CATWWTDQLIF.

In the case of this clone: The mismatch at residue 3 between this DNA's translation and the TCRdb protein of a much larger clone likely reflects a read error; the protein shown is translated from the DNA. The chain combines TRDV2 with TRDJ3; TRDD3 matches at 9 bases. Germline loops: CDR1 GEAIGNYY, CDR2 EKD. CDR3 size: 19 residues. This chain's CDR3 is CARDGVLGESSWDTRQMFF. In nucleotides, the CDR3 is TGTGCCCGTGACGGCGTACTGGGGGAAAGCTCCTGGGACACCCGACAGATGTTTTTC.